A single T cell receptor beta chain is shown here with its context. What it binds is not known. This CDR3 is 14 amino acids long. Trimming pared 4 bases from V and 6 bases from J, leaving 15 bases between. Germline-derived CDR1 and CDR2 are MNHEY and SVGAGI. The sample's time point: cycle 4 day 1 (C4D1), after five to seven weeks of nivolumab. Autologous stem cell transplantation was followed by relapse in every patient, and brentuximab vedotin exposure varied. This specimen belongs to a study of PD-1 blockade in classical Hodgkin lymphoma. Findings and limits, study-wide: CD4+ TCR diversity, unlike CD8+, rose significantly by C4D1.

Using immunoSEQ multiplex PCR, the repertoire was profiled, and TCRdb retains in-frame clones only, with some absent. Of 50,000 or so clones in the sample, roughly 89% were seen once. This specimen was peripheral blood mononuclear cells (PBMCs), taken before the fourth cycle of nivolumab. The sequence derives from a human donor with classical Hodgkin lymphoma. The chain is built from TRBV6-5 and TRBJ1-1; no clear D gene. The CDR3 region has the DNA TGTGCCAGCAGTTCCTTGGTCGGTAGGGCTGAAGCTTTCTTT. Residues: CASSSLVGRAEAFF.